This T cell receptor beta chain was identified in a study of shared T cell receptors in the human thymus. Only in-frame clones appear in the TCRdb table, and some are missing; sequencing was by immunoSEQ multiplex PCR. The table lists 700,000 or so clones, 70% to 90% of them singletons. The sample holds a few counts of this clone. Germline V gene data show CDR1 as SGHTA and CDR2 as FQGNSA. V was pared by 1 base and J by 0 bases, with 9 bases between. The CDR3 spans 16 residues. These data were likewise used in another study, on human thymus T cells.

Sequenced material: thymocytes. The genes are TRBV7-2 and TRBJ1-4; D is ambiguous. The sequence came from a girl under three years old with a congenital heart defect. CDR3 region: CASSLGGKATNEKLFF. CDR3 nucleotide sequence: TGTGCCAGCAGCTTAGGAGGAAAGGCAACTAATGAAAAACTGTTTTTT.